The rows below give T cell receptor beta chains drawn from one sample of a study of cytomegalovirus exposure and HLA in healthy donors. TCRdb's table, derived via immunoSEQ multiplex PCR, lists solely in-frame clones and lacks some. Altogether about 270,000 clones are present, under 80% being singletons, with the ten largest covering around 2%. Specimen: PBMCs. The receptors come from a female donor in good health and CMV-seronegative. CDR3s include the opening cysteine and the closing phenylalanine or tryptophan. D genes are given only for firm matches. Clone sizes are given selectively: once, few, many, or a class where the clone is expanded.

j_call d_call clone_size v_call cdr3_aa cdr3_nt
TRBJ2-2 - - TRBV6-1 CASSEWATGELFF TGTGCCAGCAGTGAATGGGCCACCGGGGAGCTGTTTTTT
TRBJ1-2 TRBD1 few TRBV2 CASGLGRQGNHGYTF TGTGCCAGCGGCCTGGGAAGACAGGGGAATCATGGCTACACCTTC
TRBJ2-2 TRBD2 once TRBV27 CASRGLADTGELFF TGTGCCAGCAGGGGCCTAGCGGACACCGGGGAGCTGTTTTTT
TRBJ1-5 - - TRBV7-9 CASSLLFQPQHF TGTGCCAGCAGCTTACTTTTTCAGCCCCAGCATTTT
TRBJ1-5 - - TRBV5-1 CASSLGDIGQPQHF TGCGCCAGCAGCTTGGGGGACATCGGACAGCCCCAGCATTTT
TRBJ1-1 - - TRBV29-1 CSVDLSPHTEAFF TGCAGCGTTGACTTAAGCCCCCACACTGAAGCTTTCTTT
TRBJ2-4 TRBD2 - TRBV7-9 CASSLATPSGRAGSIQYF TGTGCCAGCAGCTTAGCTACTCCTAGCGGGAGGGCCGGGAGCATTCAGTACTTC
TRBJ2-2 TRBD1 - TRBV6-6 CASRHNRGQIGELFF TGTGCCAGCAGACACAACAGGGGGCAGATCGGGGAGCTGTTTTTT
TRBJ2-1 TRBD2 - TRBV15 CATSRVRAGGPSEQFF TGTGCCACCAGCAGAGTTAGGGCGGGAGGGCCAAGCGAGCAGTTCTTC
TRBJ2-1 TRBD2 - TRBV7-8 CASSLALGTSPHEQFF TGTGCCAGCAGCTTAGCCCTCGGGACTAGCCCCCATGAGCAGTTCTTC
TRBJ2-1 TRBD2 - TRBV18 CASSPQNSRLAQFF TGTGCCAGCTCACCACAAAACTCTAGACTAGCTCAGTTCTTC
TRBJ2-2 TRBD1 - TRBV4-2 CASSQLQGFNTGELFF TGTGCCAGCAGCCAACTACAGGGGTTTAACACCGGGGAGCTGTTTTTT
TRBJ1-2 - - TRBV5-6 CASSLAAALARHGYTF TGTGCCAGCAGCTTGGCGGCGGCACTAGCCCGGCATGGCTACACCTTC
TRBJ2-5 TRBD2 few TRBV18 CASSPRLAGQETQYF TGTGCCAGCTCACCCAGACTAGCGGGACAAGAGACCCAGTACTTC
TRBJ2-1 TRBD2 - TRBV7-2 CASSPPGLAGSYNEQFF TGTGCCAGCAGCCCACCGGGACTAGCGGGGTCCTACAATGAGCAGTTCTTC
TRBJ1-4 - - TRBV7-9 CASSLRGTNEKLFF TGTGCCAGCAGCTTAAGGGGGACAAATGAAAAACTGTTTTTT
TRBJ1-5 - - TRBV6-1 CACSEGGVDVQPQHF TGTGCCTGCAGTGAAGGGGGGGTGGACGTGCAGCCCCAGCATTTT
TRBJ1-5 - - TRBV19 CASRRTVGNQPQHF TGTGCCAGTAGGCGGACAGTGGGCAATCAGCCCCAGCATTTT
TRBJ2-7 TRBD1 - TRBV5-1 CASSLGVTGEQYF TGCGCCAGCAGCTTGGGGGTGACAGGGGAGCAGTACTTC
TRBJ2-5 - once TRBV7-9 CASSFAGRIQETQYF TGTGCCAGCAGCTTTGCGGGACGGATCCAAGAGACCCAGTACTTC
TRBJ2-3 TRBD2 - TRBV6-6 CASRTGGGTDTQYF TGTGCCAGCAGGACGGGAGGGGGCACAGATACGCAGTATTTT
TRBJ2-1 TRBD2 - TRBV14 CASSQTTSGRLRSYNEQFF TGTGCCAGCAGCCAGACTACTAGCGGGAGGCTTAGGTCCTACAATGAGCAGTTCTTC
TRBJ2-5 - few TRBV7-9 CASSFSGGGTQYF TGTGCCAGCAGCTTTAGCGGTGGGGGGACCCAGTACTTC
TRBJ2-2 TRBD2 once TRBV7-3 CASSLIPGLAGGGELFF TGTGCCAGCAGCTTAATCCCCGGACTAGCGGGAGGCGGGGAGCTGTTTTTT
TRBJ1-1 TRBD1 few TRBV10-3 CASTGQSNTEAFF TGTGCCAGCACGGGACAGTCGAACACTGAAGCTTTCTTT
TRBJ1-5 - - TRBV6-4 CASSDRFGQPQHF TGTGCCAGCAGTGACAGATTCGGTCAGCCCCAGCATTTT
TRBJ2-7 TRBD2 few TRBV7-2 CASSFELAGDYEQYF TGTGCCAGCAGCTTTGAACTAGCGGGAGACTACGAGCAGTACTTC
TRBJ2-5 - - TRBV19 CASSPSSVETQYF TGTGCCAGTAGTCCTAGTTCGGTGGAGACCCAGTACTTC
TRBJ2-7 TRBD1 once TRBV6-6 CASSTVRQGYEQYF TGTGCCAGCAGTACCGTCAGACAGGGCTACGAGCAGTACTTC
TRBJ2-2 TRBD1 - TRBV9 CASRAGGGTGELFF TGTGCCAGTAGGGCAGGGGGCGGCACCGGGGAGCTGTTTTTT
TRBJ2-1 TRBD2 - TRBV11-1 CASSYLAGGDNEQFF TGTGCCAGCAGCTATCTAGCGGGAGGGGACAATGAGCAGTTCTTC